One sample yielded the 8 T cell receptor beta chains listed below, sequenced in a study of blood T cell repertoires in COVID-19. Sequencing was performed with immunoSEQ multiplex PCR; in TCRdb, only in-frame clones are kept and a portion is missing. The profile shows under 200,000 clones, 80% to 85% of them singletons. The material sequenced was PBMCs or T cells enriched from blood (not recorded which). The source of these receptors is a woman aged 55-69 years who had recovered from COVID-19.

This chain joins TRBV9 and TRBJ2-3; perhaps TRBD2 as D (6 bases). The ends were cut back, 6 bases at V and 2 bases at J, with 16 bases in the middle. The CDR3 runs to 15 residues. Germline V gene data show CDR1 as SGDLS and CDR2 as YYNGEE. CDR3 DNA sequence: TGTGCCAGCACCCCAGGCGGGGTGCTCACAGATACGCAGTATTTT. Encoded protein: CASTPGGVLTDTQYF. The full variable domain, completed using reference TRBV9 and TRBJ2-3, is DSGVTQTPKHLITATGQRVTLRCSPRSGDLSVYWYQQSLDQGLQFLIQYYNGEERAKGNILERFSAQQFPDLHSELNLSSLELGDSALYFCASTPGGVLTDTQYFGPGTRLTVL.

Here the CDR3 DNA reads TGTGCCAGCAGTACGGGACTACATAATGAGCAGTTCTTC. Amino acid sequence: CASSTGLHNEQFF. The V call is TRBV25-1, the J call TRBJ2-1, with TRBD2 matching over 7 bases. Trimming cost V 5 bases and J 7 bases; bases outside gene matches: 5. Germline V gene sequence: CDR1 MGHDK, CDR2 SYGVNS. The CDR3 covers 13 residues.

In DNA, the CDR3 is TGTGCCAGCAGCCTAAGTGCACAGCTGAACACTGAAGCTTTCTTT. Translating gives CASSLSAQLNTEAFF. The rearrangement joins TRBV3-1 (or the pseudogene TRBV3-2) to TRBJ1-1; no clear D gene. The CDR3 contains 15 residues. CDR1 and CDR2 from the germline V gene are LGHDT and YNNKEL (reference sequence). V lost 4 bases and J 0 bases, leaving 12 bases between the germline ends.

The V and J genes are TRBV28 and TRBJ2-3; TRBD2 matches 7 bases. The germline V gene encodes CDR1 MDHEN and CDR2 SYDVKM. V shed 3 bases and J 2 bases; nucleotides not matched to a gene: 5. The CDR3 consists of 15 residues. CDR3: CASSLGGSPTDTQYF. The DNA of the CDR3 is TGTGCCAGCAGTTTGGGCGGGAGCCCCACAGATACGCAGTATTTT.

A few counts support this clone. The chain is built from TRBV11-3 and TRBJ1-6, with 8 bases aligning to TRBD1. This CDR3 has 15 amino acids. Germline V gene data show CDR1 as SGHNT and CDR2 as YENEEA. V dropped 5 bases and J dropped 13; count of bases not matched to a gene: 13. CDR3 sequence (DNA): TGTGCCAGCAGCCTCCTGGCCAGGGGGCGCGGCCCCCTCCACTTT. Translation: CASSLLARGRGPLHF.

The V gene is TRBV3-1 (or the pseudogene TRBV3-2), the J gene TRBJ1-1, with D possibly being TRBD1 (6 bases). Germline V gives CDR1 LGHDT, CDR2 YNNKEL (reference sequence). The CDR3 consists of 11 residues. Trimming left V 6 bases short and J 5 bases short, with 7 bases between. As DNA, the CDR3 is TGTGCCAGCAGAAGGGGGACTGAAGCTTTCTTT. Its protein product is CASRRGTEAFF.

The rearrangement joins TRBV4-2 to TRBJ2-2; D is perhaps TRBD1 (5 bases). With 0 bases removed from V and 3 bases from J, the gap between germline ends came to 8 bases. There are 15 residues in the CDR3. Germline V gene data show CDR1 as LGHNA and CDR2 as YNFKEQ. The CDR3 DNA is TGTGCCAGCAGCCAAGATCAGGGTGACACCGGGGAGCTGTTTTTT. Translation: CASSQDQGDTGELFF.

J is TRBJ2-7 and V is TRBV20-1; 10 bases match TRBD2. In germline, CDR1 is DFQATT, CDR2 SNEGSKA (reference sequence). The CDR3 has 14 amino acids. With V trimmed by 3 bases and J by 2 bases, 4 bases remained unmatched. CDR3 DNA sequence: TGCAGTGCTAGTGATAGCGGGGGGCCCTACGAGCAGTACTTC. Its translation is CSASDSGGPYEQYF.